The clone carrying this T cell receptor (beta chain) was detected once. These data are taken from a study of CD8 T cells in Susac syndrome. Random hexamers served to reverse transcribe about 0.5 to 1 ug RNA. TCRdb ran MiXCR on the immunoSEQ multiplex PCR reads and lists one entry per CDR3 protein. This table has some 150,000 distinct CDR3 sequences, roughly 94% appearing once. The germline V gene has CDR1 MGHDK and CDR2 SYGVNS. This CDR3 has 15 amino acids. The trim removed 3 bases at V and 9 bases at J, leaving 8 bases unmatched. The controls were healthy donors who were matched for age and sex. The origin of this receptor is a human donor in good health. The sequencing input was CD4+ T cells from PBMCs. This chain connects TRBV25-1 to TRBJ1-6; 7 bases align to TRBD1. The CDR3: CASSDTGDWGSPLHF. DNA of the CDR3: TGTGCCAGCAGTGACACAGGGGATTGGGGTTCACCCCTCCACTTT.